Listed here are 19 T cell receptor beta chains from one sample, sequenced in a study of cytomegalovirus exposure and HLA in healthy donors. Vbeta (60) and Jbeta (13) primers were used in the PCR. Using immunoSEQ multiplex PCR, the repertoire was profiled, and TCRdb retains in-frame clones only, with some absent. The table includes 150,000 to 160,000 clones, 70% to 80% detected once. The sequenced material came from PBMCs. The receptors were gathered from a man younger than 40 in good health and CMV-seropositive.

The rearrangement joins TRBV7-6 to TRBJ1-5, with unresolved D. The germline V gene has CDR1 SGHVS and CDR2 FNYEAQ. The germline V and J ends were trimmed by 1 base and 6 bases, with 7 bases remaining between them. This CDR3 is 13 amino acids long. CDR3 bases: TGTGCCAGCAGCTTAGTGGACTTTCAGCCCCAGCATTTT. Translated, it gives CASSLVDFQPQHF.

The chain employs TRBV7-2 and TRBJ2-1; 9 nucleotides match TRBD2. The length of the CDR3 is 18 residues. Trimming took 5 bases from V and 0 from J; bases not matched to a gene: 11. Germline CDR1 reads SGHTA; CDR2 reads FQGNSA. The CDR3 bases are TGTGCCAGCAGCCGATGGCCCAGCGGGGGGCCCTCCTACAATGAGCAGTTCTTC. This encodes CASSRWPSGGPSYNEQFF.

The rearrangement uses TRBV28 and TRBJ2-1; 8 bases align to TRBD2. Germline V lookup: CDR1 MDHEN, CDR2 SYDVKM. V lost 6 bases and J lost 0; bases outside the gene matches: 13. The CDR3 extends over 18 amino acids. The CDR3 sequence: CASSLSPGLGSSYNEQFF. Here the CDR3 DNA reads TGTGCCAGCAGCCTAAGCCCGGGACTAGGGAGCTCCTACAATGAGCAGTTCTTC.

There are a few counts of this clone. The chain joins TRBV7-9 to TRBJ2-3; 7 positions match TRBD2. Trimming at V came to 6 bases and at J to 4 bases, leaving 10 bases not matched to a gene. The germline gives CDR1 SEHNR, CDR2 FQNEAQ (reference sequence). The CDR3 length is 15 residues. The DNA of the CDR3 is TGTGCCAGCAGGTATTCGGGGGGTGTCCCAGATACGCAGTATTTT. Translation gives CASRYSGGVPDTQYF.

The chain has TRBV2 and TRBJ1-5; 9 nucleotides match TRBD1. The J segment lost 7 bases and the V segment lost 2 bases, leaving 6 bases of the junction unmatched. The germline CDR1 and CDR2 sequences are SNHLY and FYNNEI. This CDR3 contains 15 residues. CDR3 loop: CASSEMGTGPQPQHF. In nucleotides, the CDR3 is TGTGCCAGCAGTGAAATGGGGACAGGGCCCCAGCCCCAGCATTTT. The variable domain in full, with the rest retrieved from reference TRBV2 and TRBJ1-5, is EPEVTQTPSHQVTQMGQEVILRCVPISNHLYFYWYRQILGQKVEFLVSFYNNEISEKSEIFDDQFSVERPDGSNFTLKIRSTKLEDSAMYFCASSEMGTGPQPQHFGDGTRLSIL.

In its sample, this clone was seen once. The chain joins TRBV19 to TRBJ1-1, with 8 bases identical to TRBD1. Germline-derived CDR1 and CDR2 are LNHDA and SQIVND (reference sequence). The CDR3 runs 15 residues. V was pared by 3 bases and J by 4 bases, with 7 bases of the junction left unmatched. CDR3 protein: CASSIQQGVVTEAFF. The CDR3 bases are TGTGCCAGTAGTATTCAACAGGGGGTGGTCACTGAAGCTTTCTTT.

This chain uses TRBV7-2 with TRBJ1-4; no clear D. CDR1 is SGHTA and CDR2 is FQGNSA in the germline V gene. This CDR3 contains 13 residues. Between the trimmed V and J ends, which lost 5 bases and 6 bases, there was a span of 10 bases. CDR3 protein: CASSARHYEKLFF. CDR3 sequence (DNA): TGTGCCAGCAGCGCCCGCCACTATGAAAAACTGTTTTTT.

The gene calls are TRBV11-2 and TRBJ1-2; 8 bases fit TRBD1. Germline lookup yields CDR1 SGHAT and CDR2 FQNNGV. The CDR3 is made up of 14 amino acids. V lost 4 bases, J lost 3 bases, and 4 bases stayed unmatched. DNA of the CDR3: TGTGCCAGCAGCTACGACAGGGGTGACTATGGCTACACCTTC. Translation: CASSYDRGDYGYTF.

This clone was seen once. The chain combines TRBV7-8 with TRBJ1-5; D possibly corresponds to TRBD1 (5 bases). The CDR3 sequence is 13 residues long. V was shortened by 1 base and J by 4 bases, with 5 bases between the two germline ends. CDR1 is SGHVS, CDR2 FQNEAQ, per germline. The CDR3 loop is CASSLGQNQPQHF. The CDR3 DNA reads TGTGCCAGCAGCTTAGGACAGAATCAGCCCCAGCATTTT.

The chain employs TRBV4-3 and TRBJ2-6; D is perhaps TRBD1 (5 bases). The CDR3 covers 17 residues. The germline CDR1 and CDR2 sequences are LGHNA and YSLEER. V was clipped by 3 bases and J by 0 bases, with 12 bases between them. The CDR3 sequence: CASSHQDTTSGANVLTF. The CDR3 DNA follows: TGCGCCAGCAGCCACCAGGACACCACCTCTGGGGCCAACGTCCTGACTTTC.

The chain has TRBV11-2 and TRBJ2-7; D not resolved. The V gene's germline CDR1 is SGHAT and CDR2 FQNNGV. This CDR3 has 14 amino acids. V was shortened by 0 bases and J by 1 base, with 7 bases between the two germline ends. CDR3 residues: CASSLDPGSYEQYF. Written as DNA, the CDR3 is TGTGCCAGCAGCTTAGACCCAGGATCCTACGAGCAGTACTTC.

The chain has TRBV9 and TRBJ2-3, with 9 bases fitting TRBD2. This CDR3 comprises 16 residues. Germline V gene sequence: CDR1 SGDLS, CDR2 YYNGEE. V shed 2 bases, J shed 4 bases, and the junction held 8 bases outside the gene matches. The CDR3 DNA follows: TGTGCCAGCAGCGTCCCTAAAGCGGGGGGACCAGATACGCAGTATTTT. Translation: CASSVPKAGGPDTQYF.

V usage is TRBV2 and J usage is TRBJ1-5; 8 bases fit TRBD1. The CDR3 covers 15 residues. The V and J ends lost 1 base and 6 bases, in that order; junction bases with no gene match: 5. From germline, CDR1 is SNHLY and CDR2 FYNNEI. The CDR3 protein is CASSEDRGDAQPQHF. The DNA for the CDR3 is TGTGCCAGCAGTGAAGACAGGGGGGATGCTCAGCCCCAGCATTTT.

The gene calls are TRBV12-5 and TRBJ2-7; TRBD1 is a possible D gene (5 bases). The CDR3 has 13 residues. V was cut by 5 bases and J by 3 bases, with 11 bases left in between. CDR1 and CDR2 from the germline V gene are LGHNT and FRNRAP. CDR3 sequence (DNA): TGTGCTAGTGGTCAAGGGGCCCTCTACGAGCAGTACTTC. Translation gives CASGQGALYEQYF. Together with reference TRBV12-5 and TRBJ2-7, the CDR3 gives the full variable domain: DARVTQTPRHKVTEMGQEVTMRCQPILGHNTVFWYRQTMMQGLELLAYFRNRAPLDDSGMPKDRFSAEMPDATLATLKIQPSEPRDSAVYFCASGQGALYEQYFGPGTRLTVT.

V usage is TRBV19 and J usage is TRBJ1-3; D is unresolved. The V end lost 3 bases, the J end lost 0 bases, and 12 bases lay between the germline ends. Germline V gene sequence: CDR1 LNHDA, CDR2 SQIVND (reference sequence). There are 16 residues in the CDR3. This CDR3 reads CASSITISGSGNTIYF. Written as DNA, the CDR3 is TGTGCCAGTAGTATCACGATTTCAGGCTCTGGAAACACCATATATTTT.

The V call is TRBV6-5, the J call TRBJ2-7, with TRBD2 identical over 12 bases. Germline CDR1 reads MNHEY; CDR2 reads SVGAGI. V lost 4 bases to trimming and J lost 4 bases; unmatched junction nucleotides: 5. The CDR3 has 15 amino acids. Here the CDR3 reads CASSSLAGGRYEQYF. Written as DNA, the CDR3 is TGTGCCAGCAGTTCGCTAGCGGGGGGGCGGTACGAGCAGTACTTC.

In this sample, this clone turned up a few times. This chain links TRBV4-3 with TRBJ2-2; 8 positions agree with TRBD1. Germline CDR1 is LGHNA and CDR2 is YSLEER. The V segment lost 3 bases and the J segment 6 bases; nucleotides outside the gene matches: 6. The CDR3 contains 15 residues. CDR3 loop: CASSQIDRGAGELFF. The DNA of the CDR3 is TGCGCCAGCAGCCAGATAGACAGGGGTGCCGGGGAGCTGTTTTTT.

V gene TRBV29-1 combines with J gene TRBJ1-5; D is perhaps TRBD1 (6 bases). Trimming removed 6 bases at V and 7 bases at J, with 13 bases between. Per germline, CDR1 SQVTM and CDR2 ANQGSEA. The CDR3 runs 12 residues. The CDR3 spells CSVQGQGQPQHF. The CDR3 coding sequence is TGCAGCGTCCAGGGGCAGGGACAGCCCCAGCATTTT.

V and J are TRBV4-2 and TRBJ2-5, with TRBD1 matching over 11 bases. The V and J ends lost 3 bases and 4 bases, in that order; junction bases with no gene match: 4. The germline CDR1 and CDR2 sequences are LGHNA and YNFKEQ. This CDR3 spans 15 amino acids. The chain's CDR3 is CASSQGQGGRETQYF. In DNA form, the CDR3 reads TGTGCCAGCAGCCAGGGACAGGGGGGGAGAGAGACCCAGTACTTC.